This T cell receptor (beta chain) was observed in a study of blood T cell repertoires in COVID-19. Whole-study context: From the United States, Italy and Spain came samples of acute and convalescent COVID-19. The cDNA or gDNA used as material had been derived from T cells, B-cell-depleted T cells, or PBMCs.

This CDR3 has 14 amino acids. In germline, CDR1 is KGHSH, CDR2 LQKENI. The ends were cut back, 1 base at V and 6 bases at J, with 12 bases in the middle. Methods used by the authors: The authors estimated nucleated cell counts from reference gene primer amplification. Data came from immunoSEQ multiplex PCR; TCRdb stores just in-frame clones and leaves some out. V and J calls and clone size follow that table, whereas D and trimming were derived from the DNA. This sample has approximately 150,000 clones, with about 89% found just once. The source material was peripheral blood. The chain recombines TRBV18 with TRBJ1-1; D remains ambiguous. The origin of this receptor is a man over 45 who had recovered from COVID-19. As DNA, the CDR3 is TGTGCCAGCTCACCACGTACCCGCGAGGCTGAAGCTTTCTTT. This codes for CASSPRTREAEAFF.